Following are 14 T cell receptor beta chains from one sample sequenced in a study of cytomegalovirus exposure and HLA in healthy donors. Primers included in the PCR were 60 Vbeta and 13 Jbeta primers. Data came from immunoSEQ multiplex PCR; TCRdb stores just in-frame clones and leaves some out. The sample has over 75,000 clones; almost 80% are singletons. The sequenced sample consisted of PBMCs. These receptors came from a female donor in good health and CMV-seronegative.

J is TRBJ2-1 and V is TRBV7-2; no clear D. The CDR3 is made up of 13 amino acids. Trimming took 3 bases from V and 6 from J, leaving 9 bases between them. Germline CDR1 SGHTA, CDR2 FQGNSA. The CDR3 nucleotides are TGTGCCAGCAGCTTGTTGGTCGGCAATGAGCAGTTCTTC. Translated: CASSLLVGNEQFF.

V and J are TRBV6-5 and TRBJ1-1; 10 nucleotides match TRBD1. V lost 0 bases to trimming and J lost 3 bases; unmatched junction nucleotides: 4. This CDR3 region has 16 residues. Germline values: CDR1 MNHEY, CDR2 SVGAGI. For the CDR3, the DNA is TGTGCCAGCAGTTACTCGGTGGGACAGGGGTACACTGAAGCTTTCTTT. This translates into CASSYSVGQGYTEAFF.

The chain has TRBV6-6 and TRBJ2-6; maybe TRBD2 (7 bases). From germline, CDR1 is MNHNY and CDR2 SVGAGI (reference sequence). The CDR3 is 16 amino acids. V was pared by 2 bases and J by 4 bases, with 12 bases between. CDR3 in DNA: TGTGCCAGCAGTTACGGGGGGGCGGGAGGGGCCAACGTCCTGACTTTC. Translating gives CASSYGGAGGANVLTF.

The V call is TRBV27, the J call TRBJ2-1, with TRBD2 as a possible D gene (6 bases). V gave up 2 bases and J gave up 9 bases, with 17 bases separating them. CDR1 is MNHEY and CDR2 is SMNVEV in the germline V gene (reference sequence). This CDR3 is 15 amino acids long. For the CDR3, the DNA is TGTGCCAGCAGTTTAACCGGGGGTCCCGGAGCTGAGCAGTTCTTC. Translation: CASSLTGGPGAEQFF.

This clone was found once. V gene TRBV6-1 combines with J gene TRBJ1-2; a possible D gene is TRBD1 (5 bases). The CDR3 is 14 residues long. V was cut by 6 bases and J by 3 bases, with 14 bases left in between. Germline V lookup: CDR1 MNHNS, CDR2 SASEGT. Here the CDR3 reads CASSETGRDYGYTF. The CDR3, as DNA: TGTGCCAGCAGCGAAACAGGCAGGGACTATGGCTACACCTTC.

This clone was found once. The V and J genes are TRBV5-1 and TRBJ2-1, with D possibly matching TRBD2 (5 bases). The CDR3 has 14 residues. Germline-derived CDR1 and CDR2 are SGHRS and YFSETQ. Trimming pared 0 bases from V and 7 bases from J, leaving 11 bases between. The CDR3 spells CASSLGGISNEQFF. The DNA of the CDR3 is TGCGCCAGCAGCTTGGGAGGGATATCAAATGAGCAGTTCTTC.

This clone was observed once. The identical CDR3 is also encoded by other nucleotide sequences in the sample. The gene calls are TRBV18 and TRBJ1-1; a weak D match, TRBD1 (5 bases). V lost 4 bases and J 1 base, leaving 7 bases between the germline ends. The germline CDR1 and CDR2 sequences are KGHSH and LQKENI. The CDR3 length is 13 residues. The CDR3, as DNA: TGTGCCAGCTCACGGGGGGAGAACACTGAAGCTTTCTTT. It yields the protein CASSRGENTEAFF.

On this clone: This probably arose from a read error, given a far larger clone one base away. J is TRBJ1-1 and V is TRBV4-2; the D gene is possibly TRBD1 (6 bases). The CDR3 covers 15 residues. CDR1 and CDR2 (germline): LGHNA, YNFKEQ. Deletions cut 1 base from V and 8 bases from J, with 17 bases between. CDR3 in DNA: TGTGCCAGCAGCCAAGGCCCGGGGGGCCTCGCGGAAGCTTTCTTT. It translates to CASSQGPGGLAEAFF.

The chain couples TRBV5-5 to TRBJ1-5, with D perhaps matching TRBD1 (6 bases). The CDR3 covers 16 residues. Germline values: CDR1 SGHKS, CDR2 YYEKEE (reference sequence). Trimming left V 2 bases short and J 4 bases short, with 16 bases between. CDR3 nucleotides: TGTGCCAGCAGCTTACCCCAGGGGATAGGAAATCAGCCCCAGCATTTT. Protein: CASSLPQGIGNQPQHF.

CDR3 sequence (DNA): TGCAGCGTCACTCCCTACGAGCAGTACTTC. Its translation is CSVTPYEQYF. The V and J genes are TRBV29-1 and TRBJ2-5; D not certain. The closer fit of TRBJ2-7 to the DNA end suggests the J call may be wrong. CDR1 is SQVTM and CDR2 is ANQGSEA in the germline V gene. This CDR3 region has 10 residues.

This clone appeared once. This chain links TRBV11-2 with TRBJ1-1, with D possibly being TRBD1 (6 bases). Trimming shortened V by 4 bases and J by 10 bases, and 10 bases separated the two germline ends. The germline gives CDR1 SGHAT, CDR2 FQNNGV. The CDR3 length is 11 residues. The chain's CDR3 is CASSYRERAFF. CDR3 coding DNA: TGTGCCAGCAGCTACAGGGAGAGAGCTTTCTTT.

In its sample, this clone was seen a few times. The CDR3 nucleotides are TGTGCCTGGAGTGTAGGGGGACATTCCTATGAAAAACTGTTTTTT. This encodes CAWSVGGHSYEKLFF. The genes are TRBV30 and TRBJ1-4; perhaps TRBD1 as D (6 bases). The CDR3 contains 15 residues. The V and J ends lost 0 bases and 6 bases respectively, with 14 bases between them. CDR1 is GTSNPN and CDR2 is SVGIG in the germline V gene (reference sequence).

The rearrangement joins TRBV29-1 to TRBJ1-1, with D possibly matching TRBD1 (5 bases). Germline V CDR1 and CDR2: SQVTM, ANQGSEA. V lost 6 bases and J lost 4, with 21 bases in between. CDR3 length: 15 amino acids. CDR3 in amino acids: CSVSGPSGVLTEAFF. DNA of the CDR3: TGCAGCGTCTCTGGACCCTCGGGGGTTCTCACTGAAGCTTTCTTT.

This clone appeared a single time. The gene calls are TRBV27 and TRBJ2-1; 11 positions match TRBD2. CDR1 and CDR2 from the germline V gene are MNHEY and SMNVEV (reference sequence). The V and J ends lost 2 bases and 9 bases, in that order; junction bases with no gene match: 9. CDR3 length: 16 residues. The CDR3 DNA is TGTGCCAGCAGTTTAAGGGTAGCGGGAGGGCTACGTGAGCAGTTCTTC. It codes for CASSLRVAGGLREQFF.